This T cell receptor (beta chain) was found in a study of HIV-infected patients and healthy controls. The repertoire came from unfractionated whole blood and reflected all unsorted peripheral T cells. As controls, nine to eleven uninfected healthy donors gave samples, and four gave two samples around 3 months apart. The table lists this clonotype with many counts. Alpha and beta constant-region primers primed reverse transcription of around 0.5 ug RNA. Each of the alpha and beta chains got its own library through chain-specific third strand synthesis with indices. Each cDNA molecule was barcoded, and a single primer pair amplified each chain. TCRdb recomputed calls from the 5' RACE reads with MiXCR, one row per CDR3 protein. The sample has more than 15,000 distinct CDR3 sequences; approximately 12% are singletons. CDR1 and CDR2 from the germline V gene are ENHRY and SYGVKD. The CDR3 is made up of 13 amino acids. V shed 10 bases and J shed 4 bases, with 14 bases lying between them.

Specimen: blood. This sequence was found in an adult in good health. The chain has TRBV10-3 and TRBJ1-5, with D possibly being TRBD1 (6 bases). The CDR3 reads CATTGTGNQPQHF. The CDR3 coding sequence is TGTGCCACCACCGGAACAGGGAATCAGCCCCAGCATTTT.